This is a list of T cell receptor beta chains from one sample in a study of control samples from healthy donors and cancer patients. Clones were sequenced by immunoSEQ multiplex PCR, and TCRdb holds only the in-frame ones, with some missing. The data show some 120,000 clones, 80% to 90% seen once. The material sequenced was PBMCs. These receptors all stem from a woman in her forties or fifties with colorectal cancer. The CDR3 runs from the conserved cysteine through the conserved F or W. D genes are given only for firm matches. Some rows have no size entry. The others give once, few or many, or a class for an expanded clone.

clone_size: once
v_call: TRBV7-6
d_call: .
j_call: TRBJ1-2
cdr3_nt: TGTGCCAGCAGCTTAGACCTTGGCGACTATGGCTACACCTTC
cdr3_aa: CASSLDLGDYGYTF

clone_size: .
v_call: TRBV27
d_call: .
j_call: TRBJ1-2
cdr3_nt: TGTGCCAGCAGGGACAAATTATATGGCTACACCTTC
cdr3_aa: CASRDKLYGYTF

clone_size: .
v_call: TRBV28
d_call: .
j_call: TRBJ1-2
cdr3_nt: TGTGCCAGCAGCATATCGGGTGCAGGGGCTGTACGGAACTATGGCTACACCTTC
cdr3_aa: CASSISGAGAVRNYGYTF

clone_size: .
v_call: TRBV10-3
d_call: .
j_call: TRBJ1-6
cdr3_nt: TGTGCCATCAGTGAGTTCGGCCCCACTGATTCACCCCTCCACTTT
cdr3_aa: CAISEFGPTDSPLHF

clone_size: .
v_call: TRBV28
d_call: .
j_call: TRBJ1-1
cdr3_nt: TGTGCCAGCAGTCCTCATAGCAGGATTTACACTGAAGCTTTCTTT
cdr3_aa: CASSPHSRIYTEAFF

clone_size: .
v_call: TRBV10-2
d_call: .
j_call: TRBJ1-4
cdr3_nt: TGCGCCAGCAGTATGGCAGGGGCTAATGAAAAACTGTTTTTT
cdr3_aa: CASSMAGANEKLFF

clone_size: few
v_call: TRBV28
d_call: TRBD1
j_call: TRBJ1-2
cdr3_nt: TGTGCCAGCAGTATCTCCGGGACAGACTATGGCTACACCTTC
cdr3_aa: CASSISGTDYGYTF

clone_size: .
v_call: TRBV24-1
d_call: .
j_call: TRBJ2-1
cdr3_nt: TGTGCCACCATCCGTGGGGGTTGCGGAAATGAGCAGTTCTTC
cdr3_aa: CATIRGGCGNEQFF

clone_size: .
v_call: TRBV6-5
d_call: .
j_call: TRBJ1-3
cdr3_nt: TGTGCCGGCAGTTACTCGGCTGAGGGAAACACCATATATTTT
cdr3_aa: CAGSYSAEGNTIYF

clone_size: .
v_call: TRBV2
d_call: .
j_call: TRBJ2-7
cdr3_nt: TGTGCCAGCAGTGAGATGCCGGGTTCCTACGAGCAGTACTTC
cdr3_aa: CASSEMPGSYEQYF

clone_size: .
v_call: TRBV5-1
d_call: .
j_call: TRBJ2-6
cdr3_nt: TGCGCCAACAGCTTGGCGGCAGACTCTGGGGCCAACGTCCTGACTTTC
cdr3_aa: CANSLAADSGANVLTF

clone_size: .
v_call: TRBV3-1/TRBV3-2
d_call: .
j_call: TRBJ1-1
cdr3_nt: TGTGCCAGCAGTTTTTTTACTGAAGCTTTCTTT
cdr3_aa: CASSFFTEAFF

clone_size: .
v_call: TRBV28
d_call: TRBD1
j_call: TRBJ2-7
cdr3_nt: TGTGCCGCGAGGGACAGGGGGTCCTACGAGCAGTACTTC
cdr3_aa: CAARDRGSYEQYF

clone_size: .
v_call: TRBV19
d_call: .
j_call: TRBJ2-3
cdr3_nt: TGTGCCAGTAGTTCGGACAGCCCCAGCCTAGATACGCAGTATTTT
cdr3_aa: CASSSDSPSLDTQYF

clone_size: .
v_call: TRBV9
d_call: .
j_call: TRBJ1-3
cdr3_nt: TGTGCCAGCAGCGGACCGGACTCTGGAAACACCATATATTTT
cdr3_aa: CASSGPDSGNTIYF

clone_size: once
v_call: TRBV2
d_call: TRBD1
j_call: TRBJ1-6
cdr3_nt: TGTGCCAGCAGTGAAGCGCGGGTGGGACAGGGGGCGCGGAATTCACCCCTCCACTTT
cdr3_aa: CASSEARVGQGARNSPLHF

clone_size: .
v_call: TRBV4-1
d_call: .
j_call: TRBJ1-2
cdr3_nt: TGCGCCAGCAGCCAAGGGGGGTCCAAATCCCGCTATGGCTACACCTTC
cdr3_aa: CASSQGGSKSRYGYTF

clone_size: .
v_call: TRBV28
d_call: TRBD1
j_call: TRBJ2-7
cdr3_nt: TGTGCCAGCAGTTCAGGGGACAGGGTCGAGCAGTACTTC
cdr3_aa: CASSSGDRVEQYF

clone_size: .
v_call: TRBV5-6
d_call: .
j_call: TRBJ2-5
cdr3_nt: TGTGCCAGCAGCTTGGACAGGGCGGGCATTGAGACCCAGTACTTC
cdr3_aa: CASSLDRAGIETQYF

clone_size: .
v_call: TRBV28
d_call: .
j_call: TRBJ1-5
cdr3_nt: TGTGCCAGCAGTTTAGGGTACAATCAGCCCCAGCATTTT
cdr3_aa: CASSLGYNQPQHF

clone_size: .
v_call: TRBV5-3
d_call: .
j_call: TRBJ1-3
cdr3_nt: TGTGCCAGAAGCGGTATGGACACTTCTGGAAACACCATATATTTT
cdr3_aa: CARSGMDTSGNTIYF

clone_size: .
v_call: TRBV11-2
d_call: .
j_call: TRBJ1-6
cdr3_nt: TGTGCCAGCAGCTTATGGAAGAAACCCGGCGGCGGAGGTTCACCCCTCCACTTT
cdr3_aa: CASSLWKKPGGGGSPLHF

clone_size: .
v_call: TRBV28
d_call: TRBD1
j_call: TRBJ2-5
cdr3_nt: TGTGCCAGCAGTCGACAGACAGGGACCCAAGAGACCCAGTACTTC
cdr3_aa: CASSRQTGTQETQYF

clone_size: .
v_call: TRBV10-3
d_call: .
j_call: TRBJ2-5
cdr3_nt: TGTGCCACCGCATCGCTTCGGACTACTCAAGAGACCCAGTACTTC
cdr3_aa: CATASLRTTQETQYF

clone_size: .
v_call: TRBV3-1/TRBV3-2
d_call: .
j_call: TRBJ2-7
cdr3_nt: TGTGCCAGCAGCCAAGAACTGGCAAACGAGCAGTACTTC
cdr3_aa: CASSQELANEQYF

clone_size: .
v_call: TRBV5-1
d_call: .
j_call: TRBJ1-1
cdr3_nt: TGCGCCAGCAGCTTGGCCGGTCAGGGTGAAGCTTTCTTT
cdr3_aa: CASSLAGQGEAFF

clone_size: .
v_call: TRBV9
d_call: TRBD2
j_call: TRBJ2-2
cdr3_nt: TGTGCCAGCAGCGTCTCCGTTACTAGCGGGTCCGCGGACACCGGGGAGCTGTTTTTT
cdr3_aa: CASSVSVTSGSADTGELFF

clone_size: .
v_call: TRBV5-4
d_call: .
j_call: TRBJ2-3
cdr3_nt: TGTGCCAGCAGCTTGGCGGGTCCGAGCACAGATACGCAGTATTTT
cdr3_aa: CASSLAGPSTDTQYF

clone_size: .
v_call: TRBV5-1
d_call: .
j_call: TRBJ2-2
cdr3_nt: TGCGCCAGCAGCCCACAGGTGGCAGGGGACACCGGGGAGCTGTTTTTT
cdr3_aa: CASSPQVAGDTGELFF

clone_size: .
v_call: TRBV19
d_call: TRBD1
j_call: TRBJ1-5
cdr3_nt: TGTGCCAGTACCTCGGGACAGTATAGCAATCAGCCCCAGCATTTT
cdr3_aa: CASTSGQYSNQPQHF

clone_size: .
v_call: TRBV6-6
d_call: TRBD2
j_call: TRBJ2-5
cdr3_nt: TGTGCCAGCAGTTCCCCCGGGGCGGGAGAAGAGACCCAGTACTTC
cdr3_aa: CASSSPGAGEETQYF

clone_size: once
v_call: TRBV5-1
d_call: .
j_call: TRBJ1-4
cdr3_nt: TGCGCCAGCAGCCCCTTCTCGAGTTTTAGAGGGCTCCACGAAAAACTGTTTTTT
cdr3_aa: CASSPFSSFRGLHEKLFF

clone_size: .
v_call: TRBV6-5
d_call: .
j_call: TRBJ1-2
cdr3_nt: TGTGCCAGCAGCCCCGCTCGTTCAGCTAACTATGGCTACACCTTC
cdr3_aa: CASSPARSANYGYTF

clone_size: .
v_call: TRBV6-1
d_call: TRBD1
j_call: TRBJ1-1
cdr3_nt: TGTGCCAGCAGTGAAGCGCAGGGGGCGCGGGTTGAAGCTTTCTTT
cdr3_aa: CASSEAQGARVEAFF

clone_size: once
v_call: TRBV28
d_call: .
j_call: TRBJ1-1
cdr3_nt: TGTGCCAGCAGTTTAGCGAACACTGAAGCTTTCTTT
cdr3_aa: CASSLANTEAFF

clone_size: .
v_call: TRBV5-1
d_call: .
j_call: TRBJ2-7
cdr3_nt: TGCGCCAGCAGCTTGGATGCAGGCCCATCCTACGAGCAGTACTTC
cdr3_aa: CASSLDAGPSYEQYF

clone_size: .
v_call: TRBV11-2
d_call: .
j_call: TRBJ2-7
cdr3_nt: TGTGCCAGCAGCTCGTTCGGGGGGCCTTCCTACGAGCAGTACTTC
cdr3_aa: CASSSFGGPSYEQYF

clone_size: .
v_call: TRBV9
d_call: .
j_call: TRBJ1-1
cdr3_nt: TGTGCCAGCAGCGTAGCTACGGGGTCTGAAGCTTTCTTT
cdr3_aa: CASSVATGSEAFF

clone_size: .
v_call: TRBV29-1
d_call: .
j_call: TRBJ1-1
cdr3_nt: TGCAGCGTTGTAGGTGCGGAGGCTCGCTTGAACACTGAAGCTTTCTTT
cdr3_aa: CSVVGAEARLNTEAFF

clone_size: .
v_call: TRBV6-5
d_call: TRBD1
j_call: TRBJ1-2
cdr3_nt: TGTGCCAGCAGTCGTCCGGGACAGGGGGGCTATGGCTACACCTTC
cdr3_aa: CASSRPGQGGYGYTF

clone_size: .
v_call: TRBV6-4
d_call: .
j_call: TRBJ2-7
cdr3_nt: TGTGCCAGCAGTGACTCCAGGTTCCTAAGAACCTACGAGCAGTACTTC
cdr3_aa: CASSDSRFLRTYEQYF

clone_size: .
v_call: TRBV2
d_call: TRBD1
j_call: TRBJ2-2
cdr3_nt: TGTGCCAGCAGTAGGGACAGCGTGAGGAACACCGGGGAGCTGTTTTTT
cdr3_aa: CASSRDSVRNTGELFF

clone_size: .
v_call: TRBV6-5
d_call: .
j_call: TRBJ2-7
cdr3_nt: TGTGCCAGCACAATCGGGGTCACAGGGAAAGAGCAGTACTTC
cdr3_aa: CASTIGVTGKEQYF

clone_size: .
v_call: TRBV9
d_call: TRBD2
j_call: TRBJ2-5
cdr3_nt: TGTGCCAGCAGCCGCCTCGGGGGGGGGAAAGAGACCCAGTACTTC
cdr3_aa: CASSRLGGGKETQYF

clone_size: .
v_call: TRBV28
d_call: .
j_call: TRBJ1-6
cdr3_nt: TGTGCCAGCAGCCGGGAGACGGTCCACATTTCACCCCTCCACTTT
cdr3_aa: CASSRETVHISPLHF

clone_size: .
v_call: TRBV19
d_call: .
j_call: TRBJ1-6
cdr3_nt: TGTGCCAGTAACCCCAGGGTATGGGGGGTTTCACCCCTCCACTTT
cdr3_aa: CASNPRVWGVSPLHF

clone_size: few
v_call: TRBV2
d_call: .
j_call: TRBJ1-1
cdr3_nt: TGTGCCAGCACTGGCAACAGGAACACTGAAGCTTTCTTT
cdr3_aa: CASTGNRNTEAFF

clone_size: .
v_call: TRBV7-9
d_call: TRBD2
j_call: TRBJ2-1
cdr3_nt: TGTGCCAGCAGCTCCGGGGGGTACAATGAGCAGTTCTTC
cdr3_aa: CASSSGGYNEQFF

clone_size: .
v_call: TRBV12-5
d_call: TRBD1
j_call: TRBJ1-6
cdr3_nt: TGTGCTAGTGGTTTGGCGGAAACAGGGGGGGATTCACCCCTCCACTTT
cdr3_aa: CASGLAETGGDSPLHF

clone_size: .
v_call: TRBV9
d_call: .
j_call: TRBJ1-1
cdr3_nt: TGTGCCAGCAGCAACGTGGGGGACACTGAAGCTTTCTTT
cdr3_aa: CASSNVGDTEAFF

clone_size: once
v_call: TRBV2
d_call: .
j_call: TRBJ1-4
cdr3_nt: TGTGCCAGCAAACTGGACAAGGCAAATGAAAAACTGTTTTTT
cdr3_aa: CASKLDKANEKLFF

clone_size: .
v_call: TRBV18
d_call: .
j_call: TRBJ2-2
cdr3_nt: TGTGCCAGCTCACCTAGTCAACCGCTGACCGGGGAGCTGTTTTTT
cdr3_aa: CASSPSQPLTGELFF

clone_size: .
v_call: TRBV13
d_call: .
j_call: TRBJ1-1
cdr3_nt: TGTGCCAGCACCACCCAGTGGAACACTGAAGCTTTCTTT
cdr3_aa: CASTTQWNTEAFF